A single sample gave rise to the 23 T cell receptor beta chains below, sequenced in a study of cytomegalovirus exposure and HLA in healthy donors. The PCR used 60 Vbeta and 13 Jbeta primers. Generated by immunoSEQ multiplex PCR, the TCRdb table keeps only in-frame clones and is missing some. The repertoire holds fewer than 350,000 clones, with approximately 90% as singletons. Input material: PBMCs. The receptors derive from a woman between 18 and 30 years old in good health and CMV-seronegative.

The gene calls are TRBV5-1 and TRBJ1-1, with unresolved D. Germline V lookup: CDR1 SGHRS, CDR2 YFSETQ. The CDR3 is 14 amino acids. V lost 3 bases and J 4 bases, leaving 13 bases between the germline ends. CDR3: CASSSGTLGTEAFF. For the CDR3, the DNA is TGCGCCAGCAGCTCGGGAACCTTGGGCACTGAAGCTTTCTTT.

The V and J genes are TRBV19 and TRBJ1-1, with D possibly TRBD1 on 5 matching bases. The V gene lost 1 base and the J gene lost 4 bases, with 13 bases spanning the gap. CDR1 LNHDA and CDR2 SQIVND come from the germline V gene (reference sequence). CDR3 size: 15 residues. The CDR3: CASSIGGGFVTEAFF. DNA for the CDR3: TGTGCCAGTAGTATAGGGGGGGGGTTCGTCACTGAAGCTTTCTTT.

This clone has a handful of counts. The chain uses TRBV14 and TRBJ1-1; TRBD1 aligns across 7 bases. The CDR3 consists of 14 residues. Germline CDR1 and CDR2: SGHDN and FVKESK. Losses at the gene ends were 3 bases for V and 5 bases for J; bases not matched to a gene: 6. The CDR3 DNA reads as TGTGCCAGCAGCCAGGACAGGTACTGGACTGAAGCTTTCTTT. This sequence encodes CASSQDRYWTEAFF. Based on the CDR3 plus reference TRBV14 and TRBJ1-1, the full variable domain is EAGVTQFPSHSVIEKGQTVTLRCDPISGHDNLYWYRRVMGKEIKFLLHFVKESKQDESGMPNNRFLAERTGGTYSTLKVQPAELEDSGVYFCASSQDRYWTEAFFGQGTRLTVV.

This clone was seen once. The chain combines TRBV9 with TRBJ1-6; D remains ambiguous. Trimming stripped 4 bases from V and 0 bases from J, with 11 bases between. The CDR3 covers 16 residues. Looked up from germline, CDR1 is SGDLS and CDR2 is YYNGEE. The CDR3 here is CASSQWASSYNSPLHF. The CDR3 DNA is TGTGCCAGCAGCCAGTGGGCGAGCTCCTATAATTCACCCCTCCACTTT. The full variable domain, completed using reference TRBV9 and TRBJ1-6, is DSGVTQTPKHLITATGQRVTLRCSPRSGDLSVYWYQQSLDQGLQFLIQYYNGEERAKGNILERFSAQQFPDLHSELNLSSLELGDSALYFCASSQWASSYNSPLHFGNGTRLTVT.

The CDR3 DNA is TGTGCCAGCAGTTTCCTCGTCCGGGACACGATGGGGGCAACTAATGAAAAACTGTTTTTT. Residues: CASSFLVRDTMGATNEKLFF. The chain employs TRBV27 and TRBJ1-4; D might be TRBD1 (6 bases). Trimming took off 3 bases at V and 0 bases at J, with 23 bases between the two ends. The CDR3 is made up of 20 amino acids. Germline values: CDR1 MNHEY, CDR2 SMNVEV (reference sequence).

V usage is TRBV2 and J usage is TRBJ1-5; 9 nucleotides align to TRBD1. The junction had 9 bases not matched to a gene; V was cut back by 6 bases and J by 3 bases. The CDR3 has 16 residues. Per the germline V gene, CDR1 is SNHLY and CDR2 is FYNNEI. CDR3 in DNA: TGTGCCAGCAGCGGGGGTTGGACAGGGGCCAATCAGCCCCAGCATTTT. Protein product: CASSGGWTGANQPQHF.

This sequence joins TRBV9 and TRBJ2-1, with TRBD2 matching over 8 bases. This CDR3 has 16 residues. Germline CDR1 reads SGDLS; CDR2 reads YYNGEE. The ends lost 3 bases at V and 3 bases at J; junction bases unmatched: 8. This chain's CDR3 is CASSETSATIYNEQFF. The CDR3 DNA follows: TGTGCCAGCAGCGAGACTAGCGCGACAATCTACAATGAGCAGTTCTTC. Combining the CDR3 with reference TRBV9 and TRBJ2-1 gives the whole variable domain DSGVTQTPKHLITATGQRVTLRCSPRSGDLSVYWYQQSLDQGLQFLIQYYNGEERAKGNILERFSAQQFPDLHSELNLSSLELGDSALYFCASSETSATIYNEQFFGPGTRLTVL.

V gene TRBV10-3 combines with J gene TRBJ1-1, with D possibly TRBD1 on 6 matching bases. V was cut by 5 bases and J by 3 bases, with 13 bases left in between. This CDR3 comprises 14 residues. The V gene's germline CDR1 is ENHRY and CDR2 SYGVKD. Here the CDR3 DNA reads TGTGCCATCAGTACAAGGGGGACGGACACTGAAGCTTTCTTT. Protein product: CAISTRGTDTEAFF.

The chain combines TRBV7-9 with TRBJ2-7; D is unresolved. Germline assignment: CDR1 SEHNR and CDR2 FQNEAQ (reference sequence). Trimming removed 2 bases from V and 2 bases from J, with 10 bases in between. CDR3 length equals 14 residues. The CDR3 loop is CASSLPGPTYEQYF. In DNA, the CDR3 is TGTGCCAGCAGCTTACCTGGGCCAACCTACGAGCAGTACTTC.

The chain links TRBV6-6 to TRBJ2-5; TRBD1 matches 7 bases. Germline V gene data show CDR1 as MNHNY and CDR2 as SVGAGI (reference sequence). Trimming removed 4 bases from V and 4 bases from J; junction bases left unmatched: 9. This CDR3 region has 15 residues. The CDR3 is CASSSGGLGGETQYF. In DNA form, the CDR3 reads TGTGCCAGCAGTTCAGGGGGATTAGGAGGAGAGACCCAGTACTTC.

The chain combines TRBV9 with TRBJ2-1; 9 bases fit TRBD2. V shed 4 bases and J 4 bases; nucleotides not matched to a gene: 12. The CDR3 loop spans 17 amino acids. Germline values: CDR1 SGDLS, CDR2 YYNGEE. The CDR3 reads CASSPITSSGVYNEQFF. CDR3 nucleotides: TGTGCCAGCAGCCCAATCACATCTAGCGGGGTGTACAATGAGCAGTTCTTC.

This clone was seen only once. The J gene is TRBJ2-7, the V gene TRBV5-6, with TRBD1 matching 7 bases. Germline V gives CDR1 SGHDT, CDR2 YYEEEE. The J segment lost 6 bases and the V segment lost 0 bases, leaving 6 bases of the junction unmatched. The CDR3 runs 14 residues. CDR3 residues: CASSLVVWDSEQYF. CDR3 nucleotide sequence: TGTGCCAGCAGCTTGGTAGTCTGGGACAGCGAGCAGTACTTC.

V and J are TRBV5-1 and TRBJ2-1, with a possible D match to TRBD1 (5 bases). Per germline, CDR1 SGHRS and CDR2 YFSETQ. The CDR3 runs to 15 residues. Trimming took off 4 bases at V and 0 bases at J, with 11 bases between the two ends. This CDR3 reads CASSEGDSSYNEQFF. CDR3 coding DNA: TGCGCCAGCAGCGAAGGGGATAGCTCCTACAATGAGCAGTTCTTC.

The genes are TRBV9 and TRBJ2-1, with 12 bases fitting TRBD2. V was pared by 2 bases and J by 10 bases, with 7 bases of the junction left unmatched. This CDR3 contains 15 residues. CDR1 is SGDLS, CDR2 YYNGEE, per germline. CDR3 nucleotides: TGTGCCAGCAGCGTCTCTAGCGGGGGGGAGCTCGAGCAGTTCTTC. Translation gives CASSVSSGGELEQFF.

Written as DNA, the CDR3 is TGTGCCAGCGGAGACAGGGCGAGCTCTGGAAACACCATATATTTT. It translates to CASGDRASSGNTIYF. The gene calls are TRBV18 and TRBJ1-3; 7 nucleotides agree with TRBD1. The germline V gene has CDR1 KGHSH and CDR2 LQKENI. This CDR3 is built from 15 residues. The junction had 7 bases not matched to a gene; V was cut back by 8 bases and J by 0 bases.

A single count supports this clone. The V call is TRBV6-1, the J call TRBJ2-3; D is uncertain. Per germline, CDR1 MNHNS and CDR2 SASEGT. The CDR3 contains 13 residues. With 8 bases removed from V and 2 bases from J, the gap between germline ends came to 11 bases. CDR3 amino acids: CASSSQFTDTQYF. CDR3 sequence (DNA): TGTGCCAGCTCATCGCAGTTCACAGATACGCAGTATTTT.

In nucleotides, the CDR3 is TGTGCCAGCAGTGAAAACAGGAATTCCTACGAGCAGTACTTC. Translated, it gives CASSENRNSYEQYF. The chain joins TRBV2 to TRBJ2-7; maybe TRBD1 (5 bases). This CDR3 spans 14 amino acids. V was pared by 2 bases and J by 1 base, with 9 bases between. Per germline, CDR1 SNHLY and CDR2 FYNNEI.

With respect to this clone: Sequence at one end of the junction differs from germline and may be a read error. V is TRBV2 and J is TRBJ2-5; a possible D gene is TRBD1 (8 bases). Germline CDR1 SNHLY, CDR2 FYNNEI. This CDR3 region has 15 residues. The CDR3 DNA sequence: TGTGCCAGCAGTGGACGGCAGGGGGCGGGAGAGGCCCAGTACTTC. This gives the protein CASSGRQGAGEAQYF.

This sequence joins TRBV5-4 and TRBJ2-2; 11 bases fit TRBD2. The V and J ends lost 4 bases and 3 bases, in that order; junction bases with no gene match: 5. The length of the CDR3 is 16 residues. Germline lookup yields CDR1 SGHNT and CDR2 YYREEE (reference sequence). CDR3 bases: TGTGCCAGCAGCCTGGGACTAGCGGAGGACACCGGGGAGCTGTTTTTT. This gives the protein CASSLGLAEDTGELFF. Using reference TRBV5-4 and TRBJ2-2 for the parts outside the CDR3, the full variable domain is ETGVTQSPTHLIKTRGQQVTLRCSSQSGHNTVSWYQQALGQGPQFIFQYYREEENGRGNFPPRFSGLQFPNYSSELNVNALELDDSALYLCASSLGLAEDTGELFFGEGSRLTVL.

This chain connects TRBV13 to TRBJ1-1, with a possible D match to TRBD1 (6 bases). V was cut by 3 bases and J by 2 bases, with 13 bases left in between. The germline gives CDR1 PRHDT, CDR2 FYEKMQ (reference sequence). The CDR3 has 15 amino acids. CDR3 amino acids: CASSFLQGSNTEAFF. CDR3 sequence (DNA): TGTGCCAGCAGCTTCCTACAGGGAAGTAACACTGAAGCTTTCTTT.

J is TRBJ1-1 and V is TRBV29-1, with TRBD1 identical over 9 bases. Germline loops: CDR1 SQVTM, CDR2 ANQGSEA. The CDR3 loop spans 13 amino acids. After removal of 6 bases from V and 1 base from J, the junction contained 3 bases not matched to a gene. CDR3 DNA: TGCAGCGTGGTACAGGGGGCGAACACTGAAGCTTTCTTT. Amino acid sequence: CSVVQGANTEAFF.

The chain couples TRBV19 to TRBJ1-5; TRBD1 agrees at 8 bases. This CDR3 comprises 16 residues. The germline gives CDR1 LNHDA, CDR2 SQIVND (reference sequence). The V segment lost 5 bases and the J segment 3 bases; nucleotides outside the gene matches: 9. CDR3 bases: TGTGCCAGTAGTCCCGGGACAGGCCCTCCCAATCAGCCCCAGCATTTT. It is translated as CASSPGTGPPNQPQHF.

This clone was observed a single time. The chain uses TRBV10-2 and TRBJ2-1; D is possibly TRBD2 (6 bases). Per the germline V gene, CDR1 is WSHSY and CDR2 is SAAADI. The CDR3 spans 14 residues. V lost 4 bases to trimming and J lost 7 bases, with 14 bases between them. In nucleotides, the CDR3 is TGCGCCAGCAGTGGGGTAGCGGCCGGAAATGAGCAGTTCTTC. It encodes CASSGVAAGNEQFF.